A single sample gave rise to the 19 T cell receptor beta chains below, sequenced in a study of regulatory T cells in long-lasting Graves disease. Libraries of TCR beta came from iRepertoire HTBI primers plus Arm-PCR of CDR3 regions. TCRdb reprocessed the multiplex PCR reads with MiXCR, giving one entry per CDR3 protein. The repertoire includes some 370,000 distinct CDR3 sequences, roughly 24% of them detected once, and less than 30% sits in the top ten. The time point is: persistent/refractory GD, antithyroid drugs over 5 years with positive TRAb. From PBMCs, RNA was extracted and then used to make the TCR library. This specimen was peripheral blood mononuclear cells (PBMCs), taken when the disease was refractory, from a patient treated with antithyroid drugs. All receptors derive from a middle-aged woman with Graves disease.

This clonotype was detected only a few times. This chain links TRBV7-2 with TRBJ1-1; no definite D call. The CDR3 spans 14 residues. Between the trimmed V and J ends, which lost 0 bases and 9 bases, there was a span of 14 bases. CDR1 SGHTA and CDR2 FQGNSA come from the germline V gene. The DNA of the CDR3 is TGTGCCAGCAGCTTAGCCCCGGGCAGTAAAAAAGCTTTCTTT. It encodes CASSLAPGSKKAFF. Full variable domain (missing parts from reference TRBV7-2 and TRBJ1-1): GAGVSQSPSNKVTEKGKDVELRCDPISGHTALYWYRQSLGQGLEFLIYFQGNSAPDKSGLPSDRFSAERTGGSVSTLTIQRTQQEDSAVYLCASSLAPGSKKAFFGQGTRLTVV.

This clonotype was seen at least ten times. The V and J genes are TRBV12-3 or TRBV12-4 and TRBJ2-5; no reliable D call. Trimming removed 5 bases from V and 9 bases from J, with 16 bases in between. The CDR3 sequence is 13 residues long. The CDR3 nucleotides are TGTGCCAGCAGTCCCTCCTTGACGGTTCCCCAGTACTTC. It yields the protein CASSPSLTVPQYF.

This clonotype has more than one count but fewer than ten. The chain employs TRBV20-1 and TRBJ2-2, with 9 bases fitting TRBD1. V shed 3 bases, J shed 1 base, and the junction held 9 bases outside the gene matches. The length of the CDR3 is 17 residues. The germline CDR1 and CDR2 sequences are DFQATT and SNEGSKA (reference sequence). The CDR3 DNA reads TGCAGTGCTAGTGGTCCCCTGGGACAGGGGAACACCGGGGAGCTGTTTTTT. As protein: CSASGPLGQGNTGELFF.

Of note for this clonotype: Being one base from a much bigger clone, this may be a read error. The V gene is TRBV28, the J gene TRBJ2-7; TRBD1 aligns across 7 bases. There are 18 residues in the CDR3. The germline CDR1 and CDR2 sequences are MDHEN and SYDVKM. DNA of the CDR3: TGTGCCAGCAGCTTACAACTGTACAGGGGTATTTTCAGCTACGAGCGGTACTTC. Protein: CASSLQLYRGIFSYERYF.

This clonotype was observed a handful of times. This chain connects TRBV11-2 to TRBJ2-1; D unclear. CDR3 length: 15 amino acids. Between the trimmed V and J ends, which lost 1 base and 7 bases, there was a span of 14 bases. The V gene's germline CDR1 is SGHAT and CDR2 FQNNGV. In DNA, the CDR3 is TGTGCCAGCAGCTTAGCCCATAATAATAGGAATGAGCAGTTCTTC. This gives the protein CASSLAHNNRNEQFF.

Only a few counts were recorded for this clonotype. The gene calls are TRBV5-1 and TRBJ1-2; D remains ambiguous. The CDR3 spans 12 residues. Trimming stripped 0 bases from V and 8 bases from J, with 8 bases between. Germline lookup yields CDR1 SGHRS and CDR2 YFSETQ. CDR3 region: CASSLVGFGYTF. In DNA, the CDR3 is TGCGCCAGCAGCTTGGTTGGGTTCGGCTACACCTTC.

This clonotype turned up a few times. The chain recombines TRBV6-9 with TRBJ2-7; 9 bases align to TRBD1. Germline V gene lookup returns CDR1 MNHGY and CDR2 SVAAGI. The CDR3 spans 15 residues. Trimming removed 2 bases from V and 4 bases from J; junction bases left unmatched: 6. CDR3 region: CASSYAGQGQYEQYF. The CDR3 nucleotides are TGTGCCAGCAGTTATGCGGGACAGGGTCAGTACGAGCAGTACTTC.

This clonotype was seen a few times. The genes are TRBV10-1 and TRBJ2-2; D gene unclear. The length of the CDR3 is 12 residues. V shed 1 base and J shed 7 bases, with 4 bases lying between them. Germline-derived CDR1 and CDR2 are WNHNN and SYGVQD (reference sequence). In DNA, the CDR3 is TGCGCCAGCAGTGAGTGGGACGGGGAGCTGTTTTTT. Its protein is CASSEWDGELFF.

In its sample, this clonotype was seen many times. The chain employs TRBV7-2 and TRBJ2-5, with 12 bases identical to TRBD2. The CDR3 extends over 15 amino acids. The germline gives CDR1 SGHTA, CDR2 FQGNSA. The V segment lost 5 bases and the J segment 5 bases; nucleotides outside the gene matches: 6. CDR3 protein: CASSRGLAGMETQYF. The CDR3 DNA reads TGTGCCAGCAGCAGAGGACTAGCGGGAATGGAGACCCAGTACTTC.

The chain couples TRBV7-3 to TRBJ2-2; D is possibly TRBD1 (6 bases). The V end lost 2 bases, the J end lost 4 bases, and 11 bases lay between the germline ends. CDR3 length equals 15 residues. Germline V gene data show CDR1 as SGHTA and CDR2 as FQGTGA. The CDR3 DNA reads as TGTGCCAGCAGCTTACAGGGGCTGGGCACCGGGGAGCTGTTTTTT. Translation: CASSLQGLGTGELFF.

By share of the sample, this clonotype is medium-sized. The CDR3 sequence: CASRTEITNSPLHF. The CDR3 DNA sequence: TGTGCCAGCAGGACAGAGATAACGAATTCACCCCTCCACTTT. The J gene is TRBJ1-6, the V gene TRBV2; D possibly corresponds to TRBD1 (5 bases). Germline assignment: CDR1 SNHLY and CDR2 FYNNEI. The CDR3 has 14 residues. V gave up 6 bases and J gave up 7 bases, with 13 bases separating them.

The chain is built from TRBV28 and TRBJ2-2; no definite D call. CDR3 length: 17 residues. The germline CDR1 and CDR2 sequences are MDHEN and SYDVKM. Trimming pared 8 bases from V and 1 base from J, leaving 20 bases between. The CDR3 here is CASSGQPETENTGELFF. For the CDR3, the DNA is TGTGCCAGCTCTGGGCAGCCGGAAACAGAGAACACCGGGGAGCTGTTTTTT.

V gene TRBV30 combines with J gene TRBJ1-1; D remains ambiguous. V lost 6 bases and J lost 6, with 14 bases in between. The CDR3 is made up of 12 amino acids. Germline lookup yields CDR1 GTSNPN and CDR2 SVGIG (reference sequence). The CDR3 here is CACQRRAAEAFF. DNA of the CDR3: TGTGCCTGTCAAAGGAGGGCGGCTGAAGCTTTCTTT.

As regards this clonotype: This could be a read error, since a much larger clone is one nucleotide away. The chain has TRBV12-3 or TRBV12-4 and TRBJ1-5; D gene uncertain. There are 14 residues in the CDR3. The CDR3 nucleotides read TGTGCCAGCGGTTTAATGGGCGGGAATCAGCCCCAGCATTTT. It codes for CASGLMGGNQPQHF.

The V and J genes are TRBV20-1 and TRBJ2-7; 8 bases align to TRBD1. Germline CDR1 is DFQATT and CDR2 is SNEGSKA (reference sequence). Trimming removed 1 base from V and 6 bases from J; junction bases left unmatched: 14. This CDR3 is 16 amino acids long. CDR3 DNA sequence: TGCAGTGCTAGAGTCAGGCAAGGCAGGGGGCCGGGCGAGCAGTACTTC. This gives the protein CSARVRQGRGPGEQYF.

The sample holds many counts of this clonotype. CDR3 loop: CASSLNRGPTEAFF. CDR3 DNA sequence: TGTGCCAGCAGTTTAAACAGGGGACCCACTGAAGCTTTCTTT. The chain carries TRBV28 and TRBJ1-1, with TRBD1 identical over 7 bases. From germline, CDR1 is MDHEN and CDR2 SYDVKM. The CDR3 extends over 14 amino acids. The junction had 4 bases not matched to a gene; V was cut back by 2 bases and J by 4 bases.

This clonotype was recorded many times. V gene TRBV6-5 combines with J gene TRBJ2-7, with D possibly TRBD1 on 5 matching bases. V gave up 0 bases and J gave up 0 bases, with 12 bases separating them. Germline V CDR1 and CDR2: MNHEY, SVGAGI. CDR3 length equals 16 residues. The CDR3 DNA follows: TGTGCCAGCAGTTACTCGAAGTTTAGGGGCTCCTACGAGCAGTACTTC. Its protein is CASSYSKFRGSYEQYF.

The sample holds many counts of this clonotype. The CDR3, as DNA: TGTGCCAGCACGGGGCTGGAGAGTACGGTAGAGACCCAGTACTTC. Protein sequence: CASTGLESTVETQYF. The genes are TRBV7-2 and TRBJ2-5; D possibly uses TRBD1 or TRBD2 (5 bases each). The V end was cut by 7 bases, the J end by 4 bases, with 19 bases between. The CDR3 runs to 15 residues. Germline V gene data show CDR1 as SGHTA and CDR2 as FQGNSA.

This clonotype showed up many times. The rearrangement uses TRBV28 and TRBJ2-7; no reliable D call. With 3 bases removed from V and 3 bases from J, the gap between germline ends came to 9 bases. The germline V gene has CDR1 MDHEN and CDR2 SYDVKM. This CDR3 region has 13 residues. The CDR3 coding sequence is TGTGCCAGCAGTTTCAAGGCCTACTACGAGCAGTACTTC. Translated, it gives CASSFKAYYEQYF.